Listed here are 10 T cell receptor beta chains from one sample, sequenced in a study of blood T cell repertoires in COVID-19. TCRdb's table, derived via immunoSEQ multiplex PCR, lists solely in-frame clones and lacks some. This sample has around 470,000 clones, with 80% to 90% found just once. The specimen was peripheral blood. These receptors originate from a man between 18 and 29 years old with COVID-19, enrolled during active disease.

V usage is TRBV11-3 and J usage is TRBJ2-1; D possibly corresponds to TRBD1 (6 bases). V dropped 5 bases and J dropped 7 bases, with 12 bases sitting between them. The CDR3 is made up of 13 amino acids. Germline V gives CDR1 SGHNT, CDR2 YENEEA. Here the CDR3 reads CASSPRGKNEQFF. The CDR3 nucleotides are TGTGCCAGCAGCCCAAGGGGGAAAAATGAGCAGTTCTTC.

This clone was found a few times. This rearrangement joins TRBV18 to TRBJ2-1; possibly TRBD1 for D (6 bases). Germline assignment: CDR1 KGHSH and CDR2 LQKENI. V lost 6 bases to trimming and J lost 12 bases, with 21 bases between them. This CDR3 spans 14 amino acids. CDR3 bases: TGTGCCAGCTCTGTTGGACAGCGAAACTTGGGGCAGTTCTTC. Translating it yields CASSVGQRNLGQFF.

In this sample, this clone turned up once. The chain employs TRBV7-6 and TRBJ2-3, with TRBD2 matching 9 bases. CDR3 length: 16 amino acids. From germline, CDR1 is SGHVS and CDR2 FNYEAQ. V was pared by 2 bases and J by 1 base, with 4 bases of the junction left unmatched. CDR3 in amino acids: CASSLWASGGTDTQYF. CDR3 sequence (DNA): TGTGCCAGCAGCTTATGGGCTAGCGGGGGCACAGATACGCAGTATTTT. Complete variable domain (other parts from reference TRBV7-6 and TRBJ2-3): GAGVSQSPRYKVTKRGQDVALRCDPISGHVSLYWYRQALGQGPEFLTYFNYEAQQDKSGLPNDRFSAERPEGSISTLTIQRTEQRDSAMYRCASSLWASGGTDTQYFGPGTRLTVL.

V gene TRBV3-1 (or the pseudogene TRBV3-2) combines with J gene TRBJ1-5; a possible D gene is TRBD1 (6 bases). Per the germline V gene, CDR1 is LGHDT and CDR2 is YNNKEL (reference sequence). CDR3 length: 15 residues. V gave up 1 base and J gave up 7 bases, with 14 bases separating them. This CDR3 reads CASSQVPGEGQPQHF. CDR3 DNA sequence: TGTGCCAGCAGCCAAGTTCCAGGGGAAGGGCAGCCCCAGCATTTT.

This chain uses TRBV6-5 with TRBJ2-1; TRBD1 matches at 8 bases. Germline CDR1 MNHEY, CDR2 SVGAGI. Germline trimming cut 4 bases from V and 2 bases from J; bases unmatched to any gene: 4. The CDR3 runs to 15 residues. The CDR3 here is CASSLGQGTYNEQFF. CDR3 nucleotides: TGTGCCAGCAGTTTAGGACAGGGCACCTACAATGAGCAGTTCTTC.

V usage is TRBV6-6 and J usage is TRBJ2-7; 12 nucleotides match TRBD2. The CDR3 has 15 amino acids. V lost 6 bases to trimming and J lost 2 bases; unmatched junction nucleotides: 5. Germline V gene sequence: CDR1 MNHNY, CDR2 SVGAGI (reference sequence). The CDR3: CASRNGLAGTYEQYF. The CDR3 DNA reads TGTGCCAGCAGAAACGGACTAGCGGGGACCTACGAGCAGTACTTC.

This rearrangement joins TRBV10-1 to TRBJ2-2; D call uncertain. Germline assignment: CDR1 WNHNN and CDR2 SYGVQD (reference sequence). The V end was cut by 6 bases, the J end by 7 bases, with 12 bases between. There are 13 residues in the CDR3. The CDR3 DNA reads TGCGCCAGCAGGGAGCAACTCGACGGGGAGCTGTTTTTT. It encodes CASREQLDGELFF.

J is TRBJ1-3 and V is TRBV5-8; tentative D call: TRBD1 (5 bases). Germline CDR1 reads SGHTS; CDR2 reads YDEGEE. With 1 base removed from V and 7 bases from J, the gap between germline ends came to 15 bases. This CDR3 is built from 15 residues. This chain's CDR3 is CASSLRQLQGNTIYF. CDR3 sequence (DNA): TGTGCCAGCAGCTTGCGACAGCTACAAGGGAACACCATATATTTT.

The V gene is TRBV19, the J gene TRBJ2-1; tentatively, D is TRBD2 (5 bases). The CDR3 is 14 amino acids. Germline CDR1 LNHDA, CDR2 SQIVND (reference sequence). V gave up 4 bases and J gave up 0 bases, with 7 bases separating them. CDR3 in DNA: TGTGCCAGTAGTACCCGGGGCTCCTACAATGAGCAGTTCTTC. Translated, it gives CASSTRGSYNEQFF. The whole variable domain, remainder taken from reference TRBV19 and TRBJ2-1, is DGGITQSPKYLFRKEGQNVTLSCEQNLNHDAMYWYRQDPGQGLRLIYYSQIVNDFQKGDIAEGYSVSREKKESFPLTVTSAQKNPTAFYLCASSTRGSYNEQFFGPGTRLTVL.

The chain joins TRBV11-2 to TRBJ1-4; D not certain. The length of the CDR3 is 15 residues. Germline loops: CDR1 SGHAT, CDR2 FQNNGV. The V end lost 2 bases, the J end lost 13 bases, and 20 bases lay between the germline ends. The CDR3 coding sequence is TGTGCCAGCAGCTTAAAGCAGTACGGACTCGGTTCACTGTTTTTT. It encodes CASSLKQYGLGSLFF.